One sample yielded the 22 T cell receptor beta chains listed below, sequenced in a study of chemoradiotherapy in HPV16-positive cancers (dated by TCRdb to the early 2020s). The library was generated by the immunoSEQ multiplex PCR assay. What TCRdb holds here is the immuneACCESS table cut down to in-frame rearrangements. Part of the clones is not present; checked against another copy, under half of the missing clones reflect an unresolved V gene, and the others are unexplained. A total of approximately 20,000 clones appear in this sample, around nine tenths of them only once. The ten biggest clones cover 4.5% to 7% of the sample. The sample was blood, taken from a patient who underwent chemoradiotherapy. The receptors come from a human donor with HPV-associated anogenital cancer.

This clone was observed a single time. The chain combines TRBV4-2 with TRBJ2-7; D uncertain. The CDR3 is 14 residues long. CDR1 LGHNA and CDR2 YNFKEQ come from the germline V gene. V lost 3 bases and J lost 6, with 15 bases in between. CDR3 DNA sequence: TGTGCCAGCAGCCAGGAGCCGGGTCCTCGCGAGCAGTACTTC. It yields the protein CASSQEPGPREQYF.

V and J are TRBV21-1 and TRBJ1-5. TRBV21-1 is reported as a pseudogene. The CDR3 runs 15 residues. CDR3 sequence reads: CASSRGRRPNQPQHF. CDR3 sequence (DNA): TGTGCCAGCAGCAGAGGACGGAGACCCAATCAGCCCCAGCATTTT.

This chain links TRBV7-9 with TRBJ2-3, with D perhaps TRBD2 (6 bases). Deletions cut 6 bases from V and 2 bases from J, with 15 bases between. The CDR3 loop spans 15 amino acids. In germline, CDR1 is SEHNR, CDR2 FQNEAQ (reference sequence). The CDR3 here is CASSLWGEFTDTQYF. CDR3 DNA sequence: TGTGCCAGCAGTCTCTGGGGGGAATTCACAGATACGCAGTATTTT.

The chain carries TRBV6-1 and TRBJ1-5; TRBD1 is a possible D gene (6 bases). Trimming removed 0 bases at V and 3 bases at J, with 9 bases between. The germline V gene encodes CDR1 MNHNS and CDR2 SASEGT. CDR3 length: 15 residues. The CDR3 DNA is TGTGCCAGCAGTGAAGCGCAGGGGTTCAATCAGCCCCAGCATTTT. Protein: CASSEAQGFNQPQHF.

J is TRBJ1-1 and V is TRBV27; unclear D gene. The V end was cut by 2 bases, the J end by 8 bases, with 18 bases between. This CDR3 is built from 15 residues. From germline, CDR1 is MNHEY and CDR2 SMNVEV (reference sequence). CDR3 amino acids: CASSLMSRAVQEAFF. CDR3 nucleotides: TGTGCCAGCAGTTTAATGAGCCGGGCGGTGCAGGAAGCTTTCTTT.

The CDR3 reads CSVKSDRDDEQFF. In DNA form, the CDR3 reads TGCAGCGTTAAGAGTGACAGGGATGATGAGCAGTTCTTC. This chain links TRBV29-1 with TRBJ2-1; TRBD1 matches at 7 bases. This CDR3 is built from 13 residues. V shed 5 bases, J shed 8 bases, and the junction held 9 bases outside the gene matches. Germline V gene lookup returns CDR1 SQVTM and CDR2 ANQGSEA.

The V and J genes are TRBV25-1 and TRBJ2-5; 7 bases fit TRBD1. Germline CDR1 and CDR2: MGHDK and SYGVNS. The CDR3 sequence is 16 residues long. V lost 7 bases and J lost 4; bases outside the gene matches: 15. The CDR3 region has the DNA TGTGCCAGCACCCCTCTTGGCAGGGGGAATTCAGAGACCCAGTACTTC. Translation: CASTPLGRGNSETQYF.

V and J are TRBV7-2 and TRBJ2-2, with D maybe TRBD1 (7 bases). Germline V gene sequence: CDR1 SGHTA, CDR2 FQGNSA. The V and J ends lost 5 bases and 1 base respectively, with 17 bases between them. The CDR3 extends over 17 amino acids. CDR3 protein: CASSTQGGTENTGELFF. The CDR3 nucleotides read TGTGCCAGCAGCACTCAAGGCGGGACAGAGAACACCGGGGAGCTGTTTTTT.

The chain combines TRBV19 with TRBJ2-1; D gene uncertain. Deletions cut 3 bases from V and 15 bases from J, with 21 bases between. The CDR3 length is 14 residues. Germline CDR1 and CDR2: LNHDA and SQIVND (reference sequence). CDR3 protein: CASSIADQGVRWFF. The DNA of the CDR3 is TGTGCCAGTAGTATTGCGGACCAAGGTGTACGGTGGTTCTTC.

V and J are TRBV27 and TRBJ1-5; 9 nucleotides agree with TRBD1. V dropped 0 bases and J dropped 0; count of bases not matched to a gene: 3. CDR3 length equals 17 residues. CDR1 is MNHEY, CDR2 SMNVEV, per germline (reference sequence). The CDR3 loop is CASSLSGTGYSNQPQHF. CDR3 nucleotides: TGTGCCAGCAGTTTATCCGGGACAGGGTATAGCAATCAGCCCCAGCATTTT.

The chain recombines TRBV29-1 with TRBJ1-2; D gene unclear. This CDR3 is 13 amino acids long. Per germline, CDR1 SQVTM and CDR2 ANQGSEA. The V gene lost 5 bases and the J gene lost 5 bases, with 15 bases spanning the gap. The CDR3 DNA reads as TGCAGCGTTTCGGAGCTCACGGCGTATGGCTACACCTTC. It encodes CSVSELTAYGYTF.

This chain uses TRBV7-2 with TRBJ1-2, with TRBD1 as a possible D gene (5 bases). Trimming stripped 1 base from V and 2 bases from J, with 8 bases between. The CDR3 is made up of 14 amino acids. The germline V gene has CDR1 SGHTA and CDR2 FQGNSA. CDR3 protein: CASSLDRQNYGYTF. CDR3 nucleotides: TGTGCCAGCAGCTTAGACAGGCAGAACTATGGCTACACCTTC.

V is TRBV19 and J is TRBJ2-2, with D possibly TRBD2 on 5 matching bases. V was cut by 3 bases and J by 6 bases, with 11 bases left in between. CDR3 length equals 14 residues. The germline gives CDR1 LNHDA, CDR2 SQIVND (reference sequence). For the CDR3, the DNA is TGTGCCAGTAGTATGAAACACGGGGCCGGGGAGCTGTTTTTT. Translating it yields CASSMKHGAGELFF.

The V call is TRBV5-1, the J call TRBJ1-5; tentatively, D is TRBD1 (5 bases). Germline CDR1 is SGHRS and CDR2 is YFSETQ. This CDR3 is built from 16 residues. The V gene lost 0 bases and the J gene lost 0 bases, with 10 bases spanning the gap. Here the CDR3 reads CASSLEGRASNQPQHF. The CDR3 coding sequence is TGCGCCAGCAGCTTGGAGGGACGGGCTAGCAATCAGCCCCAGCATTTT.

The rearrangement links TRBV4-2 to TRBJ2-3; the match to TRBD1 covers 7 bases. This CDR3 comprises 15 residues. The J segment lost 5 bases and the V segment lost 1 base, leaving 6 bases of the junction unmatched. Germline V gene data show CDR1 as LGHNA and CDR2 as YNFKEQ. This CDR3 is CASSQADRVEDTQYF. In DNA form, the CDR3 reads TGTGCCAGCAGCCAAGCCGACAGGGTGGAAGATACGCAGTATTTT.

The chain employs TRBV2 and TRBJ2-3; the match to TRBD2 covers 11 bases. The CDR3 has 16 amino acids. Germline V lookup: CDR1 SNHLY, CDR2 FYNNEI. The V and J ends lost 2 bases and 1 base, in that order; junction bases with no gene match: 2. CDR3 amino acids: CASSEQTSGGTDTQYF. The CDR3 coding sequence is TGTGCCAGCAGTGAACAGACTAGCGGGGGCACAGATACGCAGTATTTT. Full variable domain (missing parts from reference TRBV2 and TRBJ2-3): EPEVTQTPSHQVTQMGQEVILRCVPISNHLYFYWYRQILGQKVEFLVSFYNNEISEKSEIFDDQFSVERPDGSNFTLKIRSTKLEDSAMYFCASSEQTSGGTDTQYFGPGTRLTVL.

CDR3 coding DNA: TGCAGCGCCGAACTGGACAGTTCTGGCTACACCTTC. Translation gives CSAELDSSGYTF. The V call is TRBV29-1, the J call TRBJ1-2; tentatively, D is TRBD1 (6 bases). Per germline, CDR1 SQVTM and CDR2 ANQGSEA. The CDR3 loop spans 12 amino acids. V was shortened by 7 bases and J by 7 bases, with 16 bases between the two germline ends. Based on the CDR3 plus reference TRBV29-1 and TRBJ1-2, the full variable domain is SAVISQKPSRDICQRGTSLTIQCQVDSQVTMMFWYRQQPGQSLTLIATANQGSEATYESGFVIDKFPISRPNLTFSTLTVSNMSPEDSSIYLCSAELDSSGYTFGSGTRLTVV.

The rearrangement links TRBV6-1 to TRBJ1-2, with unresolved D. V lost 4 bases to trimming and J lost 11 bases, with 17 bases between them. CDR3 length: 13 residues. Germline-derived CDR1 and CDR2 are MNHNS and SASEGT. The DNA of the CDR3 is TGTGCCAGCAGTGTTGCCGAGACTTTGGCGTACACCTTC. Translation: CASSVAETLAYTF.

This rearrangement joins TRBV29-1 to TRBJ1-2, with D uncertain. CDR1 SQVTM and CDR2 ANQGSEA come from the germline V gene. The CDR3 is 12 residues long. Trimming removed 7 bases from V and 8 bases from J, with 17 bases in between. The CDR3 protein is CSADPPTRGYTF. CDR3 DNA: TGCAGCGCCGACCCGCCGACCCGGGGCTACACCTTC.

The chain combines TRBV30 with TRBJ1-4, with a possible D match to TRBD1 (6 bases). This CDR3 spans 15 amino acids. Germline-derived CDR1 and CDR2 are GTSNPN and SVGIG (reference sequence). Trimming removed 4 bases from V and 0 bases from J, with 12 bases in between. CDR3 protein: CAWKPTGTTNEKLFF. The DNA for the CDR3 is TGTGCCTGGAAGCCAACAGGGACAACTAATGAAAAACTGTTTTTT.

The J gene is TRBJ1-2, the V gene TRBV25-1, with TRBD1 matching over 9 bases. Trimming took 6 bases from V and 1 from J; bases not matched to a gene: 12. Germline V CDR1 and CDR2: MGHDK, SYGVNS. The CDR3 spans 17 residues. CDR3: CASSHAGDRGYNYGYTF. Written as DNA, the CDR3 is TGTGCCAGCAGCCATGCGGGAGACAGGGGGTATAACTATGGCTACACCTTC.

This clone is deemed medium-sized. This rearrangement joins TRBV6-5 to TRBJ1-1; the D gene is possibly TRBD1 (6 bases). The germline V and J ends were trimmed by 6 bases and 5 bases, with 13 bases remaining between them. Germline values: CDR1 MNHEY, CDR2 SVGAGI. The CDR3 contains 13 residues. In nucleotides, the CDR3 is TGTGCCAGCAGAGCTCGAGGGGGAACTGAAGCTTTCTTT. The encoded protein is CASRARGGTEAFF.